What follows is one TCR beta chain and its context. RNA transcripts served as the template for amplifying TCR beta CDR3 regions. The TCR CDR3 was amplified in a first-round RT-PCR using the HTBI primer set. TCRdb re-analysed the multiplex PCR reads in MiXCR, keeping a single row per CDR3 protein. The sample comprises a few hundred thousand distinct CDR3 sequences, roughly 50% of which are singletons, and around 7.7% rests with the top ten. Subjects aged 18 to 65 presented with newly diagnosed hyperthyroidism of less than 2 months' duration. The sample originates from a study of T cells in Graves' hyperthyroidism and ophthalmopathy. The CDR3 is 17 residues long. Germline V gene lookup returns CDR1 SGHTA and CDR2 FQGTGA. With V trimmed by 4 bases and J by 2 bases, 6 bases remained unmatched.

The TCR originated in a young woman with Graves' hyperthyroidism. The sample taken for sequencing was peripheral blood or thyroid tissue (not recorded which). This chain uses TRBV7-3 with TRBJ2-6; TRBD1 agrees at 9 bases. The CDR3 sequence is CASSWGQGNTGANVLTF. In nucleotides, the CDR3 is TGTGCCAGCAGCTGGGGACAGGGTAACACTGGGGCCAACGTCCTGACTTTC.